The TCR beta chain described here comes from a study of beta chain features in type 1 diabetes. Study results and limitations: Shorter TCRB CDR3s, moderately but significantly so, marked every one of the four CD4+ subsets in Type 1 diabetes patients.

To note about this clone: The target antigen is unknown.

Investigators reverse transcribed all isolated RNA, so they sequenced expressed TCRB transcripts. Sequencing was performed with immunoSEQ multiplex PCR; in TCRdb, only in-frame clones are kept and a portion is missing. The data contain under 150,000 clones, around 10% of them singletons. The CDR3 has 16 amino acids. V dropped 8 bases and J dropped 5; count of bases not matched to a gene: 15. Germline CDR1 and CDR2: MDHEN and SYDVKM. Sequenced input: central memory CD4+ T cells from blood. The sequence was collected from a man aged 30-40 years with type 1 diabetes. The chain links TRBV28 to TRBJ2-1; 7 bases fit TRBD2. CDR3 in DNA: TGTGCCAGCGCATCCAATATGGGGACTACCAACAATGAGCAGTTCTTC. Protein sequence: CASASNMGTTNNEQFF.